The T cell receptor (beta chain) described here comes from a study of blood T cell repertoires in COVID-19. The overall study: Samples taken during acute and convalescent COVID-19 were collected in the United States, Italy and Spain. In each case, the material was cDNA or gDNA derived from T cells, B-cell-depleted T cells, or PBMCs.

Germline V lookup: CDR1 MNHEY, CDR2 SVGAGI. Trimming shortened V by 0 bases and J by 8 bases, and 16 bases separated the two germline ends. The CDR3 loop spans 16 amino acids. Source study methods: Reference gene primer amplification gave nucleated cell count estimates. Method: immunoSEQ multiplex PCR; TCRdb's copy keeps in-frame clones and lacks some. The V and J calls and clone size come from that table; D and trimming were worked out from the DNA. This table holds approximately 180,000 clones, approximately 84% found once. The receptor's source is a human donor with acute COVID-19. The donor label of this sample is uncertain. Material: PBMCs or T cells enriched from blood (not recorded which). This chain connects TRBV6-5 to TRBJ1-4, with D possibly being TRBD1 (5 bases). The CDR3: CASSYSTGGRGEKLFF. In nucleotides, the CDR3 is TGTGCCAGCAGTTACTCGACGGGGGGGAGGGGAGAAAAACTGTTTTTT.